This TCR beta chain was obtained from a study of technical replicates of blood from a handful of donors. Germline V gene sequence: CDR1 SGHRS, CDR2 YFSETQ. CDR3 length: 13 residues. Trimming took off 7 bases at V and 6 bases at J, with 14 bases between the two ends. Generated by immunoSEQ multiplex PCR, the TCRdb table keeps only in-frame clones and is missing some. The data show some 90,000 clones, approximately 95% seen once. The source material was T cells isolated from PBMCs. This sequence was found in a human donor in good health. The gene calls are TRBV5-1 and TRBJ2-1, with D possibly matching TRBD2 (5 bases). CDR3 region: CASWAAGRNEQFF. The CDR3, as DNA: TGCGCCAGCTGGGCCGCGGGTCGCAATGAGCAGTTCTTC. Full variable domain (rest looked up from reference TRBV5-1 and TRBJ2-1): KAGVTQTPRYLIKTRGQQVTLSCSPISGHRSVSWYQQTPGQGLQFLFEYFSETQRNKGNFPGRFSGRQFSNSRSEMNVSTLELGDSALYLCASWAAGRNEQFFGPGTRLTVL.